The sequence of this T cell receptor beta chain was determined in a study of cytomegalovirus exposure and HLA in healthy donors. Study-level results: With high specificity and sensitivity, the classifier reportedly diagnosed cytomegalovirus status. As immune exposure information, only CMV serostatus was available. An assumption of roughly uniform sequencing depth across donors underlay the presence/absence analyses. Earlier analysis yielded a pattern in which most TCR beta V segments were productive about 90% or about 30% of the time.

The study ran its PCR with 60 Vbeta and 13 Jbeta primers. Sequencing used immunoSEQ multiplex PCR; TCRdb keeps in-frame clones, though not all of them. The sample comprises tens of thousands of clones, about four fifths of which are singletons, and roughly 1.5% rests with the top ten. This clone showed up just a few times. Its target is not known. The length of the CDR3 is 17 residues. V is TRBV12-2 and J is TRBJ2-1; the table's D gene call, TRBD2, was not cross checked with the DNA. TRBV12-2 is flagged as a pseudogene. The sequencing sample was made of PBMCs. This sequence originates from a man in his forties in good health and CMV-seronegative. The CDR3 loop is CASRLWPSGGLSDEQFF. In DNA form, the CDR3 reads TGTGCAAGTCGCTTATGGCCTAGCGGGGGGCTTTCGGATGAGCAGTTCTTC.